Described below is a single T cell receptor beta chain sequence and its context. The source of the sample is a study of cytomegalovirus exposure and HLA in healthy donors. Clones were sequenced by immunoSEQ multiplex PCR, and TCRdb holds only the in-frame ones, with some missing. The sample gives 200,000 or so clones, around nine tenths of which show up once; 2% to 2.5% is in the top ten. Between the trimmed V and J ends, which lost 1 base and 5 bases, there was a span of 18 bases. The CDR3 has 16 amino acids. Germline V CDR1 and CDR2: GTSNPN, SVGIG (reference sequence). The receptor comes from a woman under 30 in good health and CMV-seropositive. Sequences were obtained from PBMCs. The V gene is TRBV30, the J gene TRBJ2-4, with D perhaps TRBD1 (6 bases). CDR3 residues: CAWSDFPRGSQNIQYF. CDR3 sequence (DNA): TGTGCCTGGAGTGACTTTCCTAGGGGGTCCCAAAACATTCAGTACTTC.